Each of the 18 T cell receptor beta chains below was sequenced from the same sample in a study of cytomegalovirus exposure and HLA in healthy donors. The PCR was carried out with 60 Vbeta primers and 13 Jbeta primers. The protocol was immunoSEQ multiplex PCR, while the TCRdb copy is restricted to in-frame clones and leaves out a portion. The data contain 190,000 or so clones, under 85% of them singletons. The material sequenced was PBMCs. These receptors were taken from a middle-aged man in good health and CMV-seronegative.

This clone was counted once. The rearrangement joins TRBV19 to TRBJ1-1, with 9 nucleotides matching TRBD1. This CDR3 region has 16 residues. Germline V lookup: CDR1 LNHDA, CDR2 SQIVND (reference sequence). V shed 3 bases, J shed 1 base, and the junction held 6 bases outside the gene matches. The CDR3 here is CASSIRGGQGNTEAFF. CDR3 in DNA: TGTGCCAGTAGTATCCGGGGGGGACAGGGGAACACTGAAGCTTTCTTT.

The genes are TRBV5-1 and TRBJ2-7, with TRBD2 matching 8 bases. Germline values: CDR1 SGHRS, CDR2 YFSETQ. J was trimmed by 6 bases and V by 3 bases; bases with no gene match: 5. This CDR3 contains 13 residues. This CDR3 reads CASSSGGVGEQYF. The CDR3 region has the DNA TGCGCCAGCAGCTCGGGAGGGGTCGGCGAGCAGTACTTC.

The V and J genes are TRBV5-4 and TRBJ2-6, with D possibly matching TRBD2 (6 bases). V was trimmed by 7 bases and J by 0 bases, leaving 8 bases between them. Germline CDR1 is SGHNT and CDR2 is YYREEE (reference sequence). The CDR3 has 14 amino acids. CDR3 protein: CASGRISGANVLTF. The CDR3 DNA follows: TGTGCCAGCGGGAGGATCTCTGGGGCCAACGTCCTGACTTTC.

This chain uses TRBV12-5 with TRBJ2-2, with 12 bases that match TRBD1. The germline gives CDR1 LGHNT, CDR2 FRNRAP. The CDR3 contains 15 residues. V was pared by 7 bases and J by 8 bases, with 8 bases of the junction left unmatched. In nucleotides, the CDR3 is TGTGCTAGTGAGGGGGACAGGGGGCAAGCAGGGGAGCTGTTTTTT. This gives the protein CASEGDRGQAGELFF.

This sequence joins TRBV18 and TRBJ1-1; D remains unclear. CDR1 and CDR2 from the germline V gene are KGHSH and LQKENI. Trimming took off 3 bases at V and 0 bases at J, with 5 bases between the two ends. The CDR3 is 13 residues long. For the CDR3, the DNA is TGTGCCAGCTCACCTCTCTTGAACACTGAAGCTTTCTTT. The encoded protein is CASSPLLNTEAFF.

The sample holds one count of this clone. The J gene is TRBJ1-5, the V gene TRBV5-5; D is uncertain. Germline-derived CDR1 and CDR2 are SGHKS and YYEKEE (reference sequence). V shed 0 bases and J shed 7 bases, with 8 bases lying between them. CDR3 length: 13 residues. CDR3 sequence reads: CASSLVTGQPQHF. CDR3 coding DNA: TGTGCCAGCAGCTTGGTTACCGGGCAGCCCCAGCATTTT.

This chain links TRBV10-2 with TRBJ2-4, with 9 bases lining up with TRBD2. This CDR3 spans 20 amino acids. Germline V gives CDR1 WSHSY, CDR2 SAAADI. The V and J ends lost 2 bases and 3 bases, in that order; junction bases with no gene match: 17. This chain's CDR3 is CASSELVAGVRNIVKNIQYF. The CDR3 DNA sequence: TGCGCCAGCAGTGAGCTCGTAGCGGGAGTGAGGAATATCGTCAAAAACATTCAGTACTTC.

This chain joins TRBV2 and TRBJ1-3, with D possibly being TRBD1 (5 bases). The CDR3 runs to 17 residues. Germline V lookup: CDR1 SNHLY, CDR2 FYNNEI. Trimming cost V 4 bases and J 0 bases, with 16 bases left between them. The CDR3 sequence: CASSGVTGPSSGNTIYF. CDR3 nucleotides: TGTGCCAGCAGTGGAGTAACAGGACCGAGCTCTGGAAACACCATATATTTT.

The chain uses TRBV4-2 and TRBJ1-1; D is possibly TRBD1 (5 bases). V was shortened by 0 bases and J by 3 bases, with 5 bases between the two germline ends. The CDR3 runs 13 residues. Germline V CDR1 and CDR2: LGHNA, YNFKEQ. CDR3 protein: CASSQDRDTEAFF. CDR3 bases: TGTGCCAGCAGCCAAGACAGGGACACTGAAGCTTTCTTT.

This chain's CDR3 is CASSYSRQGLTEAFF. CDR3 in DNA: TGTGCCAGCAGTTACTCGAGACAGGGGCTCACTGAAGCTTTCTTT. The V gene is TRBV6-5, the J gene TRBJ1-1, with TRBD1 matching over 8 bases. J was trimmed by 4 bases and V by 0 bases; bases with no gene match: 4. From germline, CDR1 is MNHEY and CDR2 SVGAGI. The CDR3 is 15 amino acids.

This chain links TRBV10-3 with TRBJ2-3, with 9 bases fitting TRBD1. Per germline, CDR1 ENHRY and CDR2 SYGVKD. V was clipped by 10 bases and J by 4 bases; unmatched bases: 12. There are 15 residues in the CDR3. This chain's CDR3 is CATQGGTGGPDTQYF. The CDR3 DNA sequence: TGTGCCACGCAAGGGGGAACAGGGGGCCCAGATACGCAGTATTTT.

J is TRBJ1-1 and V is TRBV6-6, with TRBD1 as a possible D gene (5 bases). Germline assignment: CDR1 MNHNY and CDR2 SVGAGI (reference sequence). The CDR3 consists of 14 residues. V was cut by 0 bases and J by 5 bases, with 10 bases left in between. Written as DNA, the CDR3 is TGTGCCAGCAGTTACTCAATTCGGGGGACTGAAGCTTTCTTT. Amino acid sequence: CASSYSIRGTEAFF.

The CDR3 bases are TGTGCCAGCAGCCCAGCGGGGGGTACCGGGGAGCTGTTTTTT. It translates to CASSPAGGTGELFF. The rearrangement joins TRBV6-6 to TRBJ2-2; TRBD2 matches at 9 bases. This CDR3 spans 14 amino acids. V dropped 6 bases and J dropped 5; count of bases not matched to a gene: 4. Looked up from germline, CDR1 is MNHNY and CDR2 is SVGAGI (reference sequence).

DNA for the CDR3: TGTGCCAGCAGTGAACAGGGACACGGGGAGCTGTTTTTT. Translating gives CASSEQGHGELFF. The rearrangement uses TRBV6-5 and TRBJ2-2, with D possibly being TRBD1 (6 bases). Trimming removed 5 bases from V and 7 bases from J, with 11 bases in between. The CDR3 runs 13 residues. Germline V gene lookup returns CDR1 MNHEY and CDR2 SVGAGI.

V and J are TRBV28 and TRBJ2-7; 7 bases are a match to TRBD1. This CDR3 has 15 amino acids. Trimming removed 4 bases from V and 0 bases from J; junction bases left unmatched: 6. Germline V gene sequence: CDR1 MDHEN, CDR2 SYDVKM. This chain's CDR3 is CASSSHPGGSYEQYF. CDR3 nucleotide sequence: TGTGCCAGCAGTTCCCATCCAGGGGGCTCCTACGAGCAGTACTTC.

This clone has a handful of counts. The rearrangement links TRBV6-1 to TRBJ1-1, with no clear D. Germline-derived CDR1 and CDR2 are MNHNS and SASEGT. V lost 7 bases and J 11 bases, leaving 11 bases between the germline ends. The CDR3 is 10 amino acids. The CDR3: CASKDLRAFF. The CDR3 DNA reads TGTGCCAGCAAGGACTTAAGGGCTTTCTTT.

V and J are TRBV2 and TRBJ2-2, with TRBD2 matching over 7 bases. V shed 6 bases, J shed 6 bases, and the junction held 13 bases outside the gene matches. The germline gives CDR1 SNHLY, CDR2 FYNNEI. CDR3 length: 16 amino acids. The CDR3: CASRVTSGTAAGELFF. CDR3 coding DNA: TGTGCCAGCAGAGTTACCAGCGGGACGGCTGCCGGGGAGCTGTTTTTT. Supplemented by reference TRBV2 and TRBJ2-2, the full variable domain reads EPEVTQTPSHQVTQMGQEVILRCVPISNHLYFYWYRQILGQKVEFLVSFYNNEISEKSEIFDDQFSVERPDGSNFTLKIRSTKLEDSAMYFCASRVTSGTAAGELFFGEGSRLTVL.

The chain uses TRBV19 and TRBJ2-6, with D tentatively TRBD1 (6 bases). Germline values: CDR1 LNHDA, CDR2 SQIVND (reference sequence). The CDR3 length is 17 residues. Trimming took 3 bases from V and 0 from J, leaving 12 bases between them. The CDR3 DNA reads TGTGCCAGTAGTATGCACAGGGCCAACTCTGGGGCCAACGTCCTGACTTTC. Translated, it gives CASSMHRANSGANVLTF.